Presented here are 19 T cell receptor beta chains from one specimen sequenced in a study of technical replicates of blood from a few donors. Clones were read by immunoSEQ multiplex PCR, and TCRdb kept only the in-frame ones, dropping some. The sample shows about 49,000 clones, more than 85% of them seen only once. Sequenced sample: PBMCs. The receptors shown here come from a human donor in good health. Some clones in this sample may be carry-over from other donors' samples.

V gene TRBV7-9 combines with J gene TRBJ1-5; TRBD1 is a possible D gene (5 bases). Trimming removed 0 bases from V and 9 bases from J, with 15 bases in between. The length of the CDR3 is 15 residues. Germline assignment: CDR1 SEHNR and CDR2 FQNEAQ (reference sequence). This CDR3 reads CASSLAGQRVAPQHF. As DNA, the CDR3 is TGTGCCAGCAGCTTAGCGGGGCAGCGGGTAGCGCCCCAGCATTTT.

V usage is TRBV27 and J usage is TRBJ2-7, with a possible D match to TRBD2 (6 bases). This CDR3 region has 13 residues. Germline V CDR1 and CDR2: MNHEY, SMNVEV (reference sequence). With 6 bases removed from V and 4 bases from J, the gap between germline ends came to 13 bases. CDR3 region: CASSGGATYEQYF. CDR3 sequence (DNA): TGTGCCAGCAGCGGGGGAGCGACATACGAGCAGTACTTC.

As DNA, the CDR3 is TGTGCCAGCAGCTCTGATTCCGGGATGGGGGCCAAAAACATTCAGTACTTC. It specifies CASSSDSGMGAKNIQYF. The V and J genes are TRBV5-7 and TRBJ2-4, with D possibly TRBD2 on 5 matching bases. TRBV5-7 is identified as an open reading frame with a role that is uncertain. Trimming left V 3 bases short and J 1 base short, with 17 bases between. The CDR3 has 17 amino acids.

This sequence joins TRBV7-2 and TRBJ2-3, with D hard to call. Germline loops: CDR1 SGHTA, CDR2 FQGNSA. V lost 5 bases and J 4 bases, leaving 10 bases between the germline ends. This CDR3 has 13 residues. The chain's CDR3 is CASSPMVADTQYF. CDR3 nucleotides: TGTGCCAGCAGCCCTATGGTTGCAGATACGCAGTATTTT.

Of note for this clone: Distinct nucleotide sequences in the sample also encode this CDR3. V is TRBV6-5 and J is TRBJ1-2, with 8 bases fitting TRBD1. Germline V gene sequence: CDR1 MNHEY, CDR2 SVGAGI. CDR3 length: 15 amino acids. After removal of 0 bases from V and 2 bases from J, the junction contained 2 bases not matched to a gene. The CDR3 DNA is TGTGCCAGCAGTTACTCGTCAGGGGGCAACTATGGCTACACCTTC. Its protein product is CASSYSSGGNYGYTF.

V gene TRBV9 combines with J gene TRBJ2-7, with 7 bases fitting TRBD1. The CDR3 spans 14 residues. Germline V gene sequence: CDR1 SGDLS, CDR2 YYNGEE. The junction had 8 bases not matched to a gene; V was cut back by 5 bases and J by 3 bases. The CDR3 DNA sequence: TGTGCCAGCAGTCCAGGGACAGTCCGCTACGAGCAGTACTTC. Translating it yields CASSPGTVRYEQYF. Full variable domain (missing parts from reference TRBV9 and TRBJ2-7): DSGVTQTPKHLITATGQRVTLRCSPRSGDLSVYWYQQSLDQGLQFLIQYYNGEERAKGNILERFSAQQFPDLHSELNLSSLELGDSALYFCASSPGTVRYEQYFGPGTRLTVT.

The rearrangement uses TRBV5-1 and TRBJ1-1; 11 bases are a match to TRBD1. The ends lost 2 bases at V and 4 bases at J; junction bases unmatched: 4. This CDR3 comprises 15 residues. CDR1 is SGHRS, CDR2 YFSETQ, per germline. CDR3 nucleotide sequence: TGCGCCAGCAGCTTCGAGGGGACAGGGGGCACTGAAGCTTTCTTT. Translating gives CASSFEGTGGTEAFF. The full variable domain, with the rest looked up from reference TRBV5-1 and TRBJ1-1, is KAGVTQTPRYLIKTRGQQVTLSCSPISGHRSVSWYQQTPGQGLQFLFEYFSETQRNKGNFPGRFSGRQFSNSRSEMNVSTLELGDSALYLCASSFEGTGGTEAFFGQGTRLTVV.

V and J are TRBV30 and TRBJ2-2, with TRBD2 as a possible D gene (5 bases). The CDR3 is 12 amino acids. Germline CDR1 is GTSNPN and CDR2 is SVGIG (reference sequence). V lost 5 bases, J lost 6 bases, and 10 bases lay in between. CDR3 sequence reads: CAWLAGPGELFF. CDR3 in DNA: TGTGCCTGGCTCGCGGGCCCCGGGGAGCTGTTTTTT.

The chain combines TRBV5-4 with TRBJ2-7; TRBD2 matches at 13 bases. The CDR3 runs to 15 residues. The junction had 8 bases not matched to a gene; V was cut back by 4 bases and J by 7 bases. Germline lookup yields CDR1 SGHNT and CDR2 YYREEE (reference sequence). CDR3 coding DNA: TGTGCCAGCAGCAAAGGGACTAGCGGGGTTTTAGAGCAGTACTTC. It is translated as CASSKGTSGVLEQYF.

The chain has TRBV6-6 and TRBJ1-1; the D is unclear. V shed 5 bases and J shed 1 base, with 14 bases lying between them. CDR1 and CDR2 (germline): MNHNY, SVGAGI (reference sequence). CDR3 length equals 15 residues. CDR3 in amino acids: CASSQLGARNTEAFF. CDR3 nucleotides: TGTGCCAGCAGTCAGTTGGGAGCGAGGAACACTGAAGCTTTCTTT.

Remarks on this clone: A read error may produce the germline difference seen at one junction end. This chain joins TRBV27 and TRBJ2-7; TRBD2 aligns across 10 bases. Germline CDR1 reads MNHEY; CDR2 reads SMNVEV (reference sequence). The CDR3 is made up of 16 amino acids. CDR3 sequence reads: CASRLFTTSGLSEQYF. The CDR3 DNA reads as TGTGCCAGCAGATTATTCACGACTAGCGGGCTAAGCGAGCAGTACTTC.

V and J are TRBV5-5 and TRBJ2-1; 9 bases are shared with TRBD2. With V trimmed by 1 base and J by 1 base, 0 bases remained unmatched. Germline values: CDR1 SGHKS, CDR2 YYEKEE (reference sequence). CDR3 length equals 15 residues. Written as DNA, the CDR3 is TGTGCCAGCAGCTTGAGCGGGAGGTCCTACAATGAGCAGTTCTTC. It yields the protein CASSLSGRSYNEQFF.

V gene TRBV2 combines with J gene TRBJ2-1; D gene uncertain. Germline V gene lookup returns CDR1 SNHLY and CDR2 FYNNEI. V was clipped by 6 bases and J by 5 bases, with 11 bases between them. The CDR3 length is 13 residues. CDR3 DNA sequence: TGTGCCAGCAGGTATAGGAGCAACAATGAGCAGTTCTTC. Its protein is CASRYRSNNEQFF. Full variable domain (missing parts from reference TRBV2 and TRBJ2-1): EPEVTQTPSHQVTQMGQEVILRCVPISNHLYFYWYRQILGQKVEFLVSFYNNEISEKSEIFDDQFSVERPDGSNFTLKIRSTKLEDSAMYFCASRYRSNNEQFFGPGTRLTVL.

The chain recombines TRBV6-1 with TRBJ2-7, with a possible D match to TRBD1 (6 bases). This CDR3 contains 13 residues. Germline lookup yields CDR1 MNHNS and CDR2 SASEGT. Trimming took off 6 bases at V and 7 bases at J, with 16 bases between the two ends. The CDR3 loop reads CASSERWGLEQYF. Written as DNA, the CDR3 is TGTGCCAGCAGCGAACGTTGGGGGCTTGAGCAGTACTTC.

V usage is TRBV11-2 and J usage is TRBJ1-4; D is undetermined. The CDR3 spans 14 residues. The V end was cut by 4 bases, the J end by 8 bases, with 14 bases between. Germline V lookup: CDR1 SGHAT, CDR2 FQNNGV. CDR3 sequence reads: CASSYGRGSEKLFF. CDR3 nucleotides: TGTGCCAGCAGCTACGGACGGGGAAGCGAAAAACTGTTTTTT.

The V gene is TRBV6-5, the J gene TRBJ2-6; D is ambiguous. The CDR3 runs 15 residues. The germline V and J ends were trimmed by 2 bases and 0 bases, with 5 bases remaining between them. In germline, CDR1 is MNHEY, CDR2 SVGAGI. The CDR3 spells CASSYGSSGANVLTF. The CDR3 DNA sequence: TGTGCCAGCAGTTACGGCAGCTCTGGGGCCAACGTCCTGACTTTC.

This chain links TRBV5-8 with TRBJ2-7, with 13 positions matching TRBD2. The V segment lost 4 bases and the J segment 3 bases; nucleotides outside the gene matches: 4. Germline V gene data show CDR1 as SGHTS and CDR2 as YDEGEE. The length of the CDR3 is 15 residues. DNA of the CDR3: TGTGCCAGCAGCCCGGGACTAGCGGGATTCTACGAGCAGTACTTC. Translation: CASSPGLAGFYEQYF.

V gene TRBV13 combines with J gene TRBJ2-7, with 7 bases matching TRBD1. J lost 2 bases, V lost 4 bases, and 8 bases had no gene match. The CDR3 totals 15 residues. The germline CDR1 and CDR2 sequences are PRHDT and FYEKMQ (reference sequence). The CDR3 loop reads CASSSLGQFAYEQYF. Written as DNA, the CDR3 is TGTGCCAGCAGCTCTTTGGGACAGTTTGCCTACGAGCAGTACTTC.

The chain employs TRBV9 and TRBJ2-5, with TRBD1 matching 11 bases. V shed 0 bases and J 4 bases; nucleotides not matched to a gene: 2. Germline CDR1 and CDR2: SGDLS and YYNGEE. This CDR3 has 15 amino acids. The DNA of the CDR3 is TGTGCCAGCAGCGTAGATGGGACAGGGGGAGAGACCCAGTACTTC. Its translation is CASSVDGTGGETQYF. Looking up the rest from reference TRBV9 and TRBJ2-5 gives the full variable domain: DSGVTQTPKHLITATGQRVTLRCSPRSGDLSVYWYQQSLDQGLQFLIQYYNGEERAKGNILERFSAQQFPDLHSELNLSSLELGDSALYFCASSVDGTGGETQYFGPGTRLLVL.